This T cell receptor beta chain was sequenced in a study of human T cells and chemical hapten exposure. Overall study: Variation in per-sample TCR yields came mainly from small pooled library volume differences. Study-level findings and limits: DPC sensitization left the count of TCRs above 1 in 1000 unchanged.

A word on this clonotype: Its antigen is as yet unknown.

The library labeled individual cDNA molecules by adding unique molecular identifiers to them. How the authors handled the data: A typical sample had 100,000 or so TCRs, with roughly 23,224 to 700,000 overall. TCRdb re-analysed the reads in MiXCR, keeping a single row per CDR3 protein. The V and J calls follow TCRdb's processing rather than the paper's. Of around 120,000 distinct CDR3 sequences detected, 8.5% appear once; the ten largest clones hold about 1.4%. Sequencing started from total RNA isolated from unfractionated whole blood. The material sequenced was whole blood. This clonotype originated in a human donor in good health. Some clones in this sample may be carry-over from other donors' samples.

The CDR3 here is CASSLFRGRVIEAFF. DNA of the CDR3: TGTGCCAGCAGCTTATTTCGGGGCAGGGTTATCGAAGCTTTCTTT. This rearrangement joins TRBV11-2 to TRBJ1-1, with D perhaps matching TRBD1 (5 bases). There are 15 residues in the CDR3. Germline V gene sequence: CDR1 SGHAT, CDR2 FQNNGV. Trimming removed 2 bases from V and 8 bases from J, with 18 bases in between.